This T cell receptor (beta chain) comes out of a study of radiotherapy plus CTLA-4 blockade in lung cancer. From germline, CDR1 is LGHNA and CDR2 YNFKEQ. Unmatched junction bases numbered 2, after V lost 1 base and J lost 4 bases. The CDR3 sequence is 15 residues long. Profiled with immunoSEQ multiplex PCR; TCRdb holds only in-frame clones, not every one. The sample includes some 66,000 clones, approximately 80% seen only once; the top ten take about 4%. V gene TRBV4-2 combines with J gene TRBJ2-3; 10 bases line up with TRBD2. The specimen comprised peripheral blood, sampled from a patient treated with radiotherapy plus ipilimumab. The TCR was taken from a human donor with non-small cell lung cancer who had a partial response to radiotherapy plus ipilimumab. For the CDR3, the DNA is TGTGCCAGCAGCCAAGGAAGCGGGAGGGCAGATACGCAGTATTTT. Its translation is CASSQGSGRADTQYF.